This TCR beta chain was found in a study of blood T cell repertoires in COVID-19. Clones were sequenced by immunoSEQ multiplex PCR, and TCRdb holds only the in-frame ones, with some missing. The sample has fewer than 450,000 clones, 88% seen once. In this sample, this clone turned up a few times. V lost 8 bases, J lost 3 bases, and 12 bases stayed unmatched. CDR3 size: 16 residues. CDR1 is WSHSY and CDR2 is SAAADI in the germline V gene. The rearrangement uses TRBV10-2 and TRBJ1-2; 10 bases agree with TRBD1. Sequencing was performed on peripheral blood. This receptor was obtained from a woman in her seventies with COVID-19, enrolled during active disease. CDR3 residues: CASLPGTGEGDYGYTF. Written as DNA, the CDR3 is TGCGCCAGCCTTCCCGGGACAGGGGAGGGAGACTATGGCTACACCTTC.